A single sample gave rise to the 30 T cell receptor beta chains below, sequenced in a study of vaccination effects on CD4 cells after COVID-19 (dated by TCRdb to 2022 to 2024). In the ViraFEST assay, PBMC were stimulated with viral peptide pools, and TCR sequencing was then used to find antigen-specific CD4+ T cell clonotypes based on their expansion. After around 10 days of culture, CD4+ T cells were isolated with the EasySep CD4+ T cell isolation kit. What these receptors recognize is not known. The library was made by the immunoSEQ multiplex PCR assay. In TCRdb, the immuneACCESS table is reduced to in-frame sequences with V and J assigned. These tables do not hold every clone; where another copy was compared, an unresolved V gene accounts for under half, and the others remain unexplained. The sample contains around 79,000 clones, 60% to 80% of them found a single time. Of the sample, approximately 2% is held by the ten largest clones.

Sequencing was performed on CD4+ T cells from PBMCs cultured with HCoV-229E spike peptides, taken before COVID-19 vaccination. Per the publication, the cell subset or site label means: HCoV-229E spike overlapping peptide pool stimulation. These receptors originate from a human donor who received a COVID-19 vaccine.

The chain employs TRBV6-6 and TRBJ1-4; tentative D call: TRBD1 (5 bases). The V end lost 0 bases, the J end lost 4 bases, and 9 bases lay between the germline ends. Germline assignment: CDR1 MNHNY and CDR2 SVGAGI (reference sequence). The CDR3 spans 15 residues. CDR3 nucleotides: TGTGCCAGCAGTTACTCGAAGGGGAATAATGAAAAACTGTTTTTT. Its translation: CASSYSKGNNEKLFF.

This clone was counted a few times. V gene TRBV5-1 combines with J gene TRBJ1-1; 8 nucleotides align to TRBD1. The CDR3 has 15 residues. V was clipped by 4 bases and J by 0 bases; unmatched bases: 5. Germline V gene lookup returns CDR1 SGHRS and CDR2 YFSETQ. CDR3 sequence reads: CASSGQGAVNTEAFF. The DNA of the CDR3 is TGCGCCAGCAGCGGCCAGGGGGCAGTGAACACTGAAGCTTTCTTT.

V is TRBV5-5 and J is TRBJ2-3; no firm D call. The V gene lost 1 base and the J gene lost 0 bases, with 6 bases spanning the gap. The CDR3 consists of 14 residues. Germline CDR1 SGHKS, CDR2 YYEKEE (reference sequence). Here the CDR3 reads CASSLPSSTDTQYF. In DNA form, the CDR3 reads TGTGCCAGCAGCTTGCCTTCGAGCACAGATACGCAGTATTTT.

V and J are TRBV24-1 and TRBJ2-5; 9 nucleotides agree with TRBD1. The ends lost 0 bases at V and 5 bases at J; junction bases unmatched: 6. The CDR3 runs to 16 residues. Germline V gives CDR1 KGHDR, CDR2 SFDVKD. The CDR3 DNA sequence: TGTGCCACCAGTGATTTGCGGGACAGGGCGGGCGAGACCCAGTACTTC. Its protein is CATSDLRDRAGETQYF.

The chain carries TRBV19 and TRBJ2-4, with D possibly being TRBD1 (6 bases). The ends were cut back, 5 bases at V and 15 bases at J, with 20 bases in the middle. CDR1 LNHDA and CDR2 SQIVND come from the germline V gene (reference sequence). CDR3 length equals 13 residues. The CDR3 DNA is TGTGCCAGTAGTGTTCCGGGACAACCTCACCGGTACTTC. Translation: CASSVPGQPHRYF.

This chain uses TRBV6-1 with TRBJ1-6, with D unclear. This CDR3 is built from 14 residues. Germline CDR1 MNHNS, CDR2 SASEGT. V lost 0 bases to trimming and J lost 8 bases, with 8 bases between them. As DNA, the CDR3 is TGTGCCAGCAGTGAAGCGAACGGGGATTCACCCCTCCACTTT. Its protein is CASSEANGDSPLHF.

V gene TRBV5-1 combines with J gene TRBJ1-4, with D unclear. The V end was cut by 5 bases, the J end by 0 bases, with 8 bases between. The CDR3 has 14 residues. The germline CDR1 and CDR2 sequences are SGHRS and YFSETQ. CDR3 sequence reads: CASSWGATNEKLFF. The CDR3 nucleotides are TGCGCCAGCAGTTGGGGAGCAACTAATGAAAAACTGTTTTTT.

This clone was observed a few times. The CDR3 DNA sequence: TGTGCCATAGCCGGGACCGCGAACAATGAGCAGTTCTTC. Amino acid sequence: CAIAGTANNEQFF. The chain employs TRBV10-3 and TRBJ2-1, with D perhaps TRBD1 or TRBD2 (5 bases each). Trimming took off 9 bases at V and 5 bases at J, with 14 bases between the two ends. CDR1 ENHRY and CDR2 SYGVKD come from the germline V gene. The CDR3 has 13 residues.

The CDR3 loop is CASSFNSGEGTQYF. CDR3 coding DNA: TGTGCCAGCAGCTTCAATAGCGGCGAGGGTACGCAGTATTTT. The chain employs TRBV7-3 and TRBJ2-3; tentative D call: TRBD2 (6 bases). Trimming removed 3 bases from V and 8 bases from J, with 15 bases in between. Germline CDR1 is SGHTA and CDR2 is FQGTGA. This CDR3 has 14 residues. The full variable domain, completed using reference TRBV7-3 and TRBJ2-3, is GAGVSQTPSNKVTEKGKYVELRCDPISGHTALYWYRQSLGQGPEFLIYFQGTGAADDSGLPNDRFFAVRPEGSVSTLKIQRTERGDSAVYLCASSFNSGEGTQYFGPGTRLTVL.

This chain links TRBV19 with TRBJ2-2; D unclear. The CDR3 has 15 residues. Germline V gene sequence: CDR1 LNHDA, CDR2 SQIVND (reference sequence). Trimming left V 4 bases short and J 1 base short, with 10 bases between. For the CDR3, the DNA is TGTGCCAGTAGTACCCCCCGACAGAACACCGGGGAGCTGTTTTTT. Translation: CASSTPRQNTGELFF.

The chain recombines TRBV6-5 with TRBJ2-5, with TRBD2 as a possible D gene (7 bases). In germline, CDR1 is MNHEY, CDR2 SVGAGI. Trimming stripped 10 bases from V and 5 bases from J, with 17 bases between. The CDR3 has 13 amino acids. The CDR3 loop reads CAIQRGAWETQYF. As DNA, the CDR3 is TGTGCCATACAACGGGGGGCCTGGGAGACCCAGTACTTC.

The chain is built from TRBV7-9 and TRBJ2-5; TRBD2 matches 9 bases. V gave up 1 base and J gave up 7 bases; unmatched junction bases: 16. This CDR3 comprises 18 residues. Germline assignment: CDR1 SEHNR and CDR2 FQNEAQ (reference sequence). In nucleotides, the CDR3 is TGTGCCAGCAGCTTAGTACCAGGGACTAGCTGGGGATCAGGGACCCAGTACTTC. This codes for CASSLVPGTSWGSGTQYF.

The chain links TRBV5-1 to TRBJ2-5; D possibly corresponds to TRBD2 (6 bases). The CDR3 extends over 14 amino acids. Germline V CDR1 and CDR2: SGHRS, YFSETQ. Trimming removed 6 bases from V and 5 bases from J, with 17 bases in between. CDR3 sequence reads: CASKLSGLTETQYF. CDR3 DNA sequence: TGCGCCAGCAAACTTAGCGGTCTTACGGAGACCCAGTACTTC.

The V call is TRBV30, the J call TRBJ2-6; D may be TRBD1 (6 bases). In germline, CDR1 is GTSNPN, CDR2 SVGIG (reference sequence). Between the trimmed V and J ends, which lost 4 bases and 0 bases, there was a span of 16 bases. CDR3 size: 17 residues. Written as DNA, the CDR3 is TGTGCCTGGACCCTAGGGACATTAAGCTCTGGGGCCAACGTCCTGACTTTC. Its protein is CAWTLGTLSSGANVLTF.

The V gene is TRBV24-1, the J gene TRBJ1-2, with D uncertain. The CDR3 is 15 residues long. The germline V and J ends were trimmed by 3 bases and 4 bases, with 14 bases remaining between them. Germline V gene data show CDR1 as KGHDR and CDR2 as SFDVKD. The CDR3 DNA is TGTGCCACCAGTGATCCCTCCTCCCGAGTCTATGGCTACACCTTC. Amino acids: CATSDPSSRVYGYTF.

The chain uses TRBV7-9 and TRBJ2-4; possible D gene TRBD1, 6 bases. Per germline, CDR1 SEHNR and CDR2 FQNEAQ (reference sequence). V was clipped by 3 bases and J by 1 base, with 10 bases between them. This CDR3 region has 15 residues. CDR3 sequence: CASSLGQGAKNIQYF. The CDR3 DNA is TGTGCCAGCAGCTTGGGGCAGGGGGCCAAAAACATTCAGTACTTC.

A single count supports this clone. The genes are TRBV10-1 and TRBJ2-3, with TRBD1 as a possible D gene (5 bases). V was trimmed by 0 bases and J by 6 bases, leaving 16 bases between them. The CDR3 spans 16 residues. Germline lookup yields CDR1 WNHNN and CDR2 SYGVQD (reference sequence). The DNA for the CDR3 is TGCGCCAGCAGTGAGTCGGGGCAGGGTAAGAAGGATACGCAGTATTTT. Its translation: CASSESGQGKKDTQYF.

This clone showed up just once. The genes are TRBV6-5 and TRBJ2-7; possible D gene TRBD1, 6 bases. CDR3 size: 13 residues. Germline V gives CDR1 MNHEY, CDR2 SVGAGI. V lost 6 bases, J lost 3 bases, and 12 bases lay in between. The CDR3 protein is CASRLQDSYEQYV. For the CDR3, the DNA is TGTGCCAGCAGATTGCAGGACAGCTACGAGCAGTACGTC.

The gene calls are TRBV4-1 and TRBJ2-1; the D gene is possibly TRBD1 (5 bases). The CDR3 length is 14 residues. Germline-derived CDR1 and CDR2 are MGHRA and YSYEKL. Trimming cost V 1 base and J 10 bases, with 14 bases left between them. The DNA of the CDR3 is TGCGCCAGCAGCCAAGCACCAGGGCGAACAGAGCAGTTCTTC. This codes for CASSQAPGRTEQFF.

J is TRBJ1-3 and V is TRBV5-1; D perhaps matches TRBD1 (5 bases). The ends were cut back, 4 bases at V and 1 base at J, with 15 bases in the middle. Germline V gene sequence: CDR1 SGHRS, CDR2 YFSETQ. The CDR3 runs 16 residues. CDR3 loop: CASSLRERESGNTIYF. CDR3 DNA: TGCGCCAGCAGCCTCAGGGAGAGGGAGTCTGGAAACACCATATATTTT.

This chain joins TRBV5-1 and TRBJ2-5; no clear D gene. CDR1 SGHRS and CDR2 YFSETQ come from the germline V gene. V was cut by 4 bases and J by 4 bases, with 17 bases left in between. The length of the CDR3 is 15 residues. CDR3 in DNA: TGCGCCAGCAGCCCAGGCCCGTTAGATGGAGAGACCCAGTACTTC. Translating gives CASSPGPLDGETQYF.

This rearrangement joins TRBV2 to TRBJ1-5, with 7 bases lining up with TRBD1. This CDR3 region has 15 residues. Germline lookup yields CDR1 SNHLY and CDR2 FYNNEI. Trimming took 8 bases from V and 2 from J; bases not matched to a gene: 9. The CDR3 sequence is CASRDSDVRNQPQHF. The CDR3 DNA is TGTGCCAGCCGGGACAGCGACGTTCGCAATCAGCCCCAGCATTTT. The full variable domain, in which reference TRBV2 and TRBJ1-5 provide the parts outside the CDR3, is EPEVTQTPSHQVTQMGQEVILRCVPISNHLYFYWYRQILGQKVEFLVSFYNNEISEKSEIFDDQFSVERPDGSNFTLKIRSTKLEDSAMYFCASRDSDVRNQPQHFGDGTRLSIL.

This clone was counted a single time. The genes are TRBV30 and TRBJ1-4, with D hard to call. Germline V gene data show CDR1 as GTSNPN and CDR2 as SVGIG (reference sequence). There are 13 residues in the CDR3. The germline V and J ends were trimmed by 8 bases and 7 bases, with 17 bases remaining between them. The CDR3 reads CAAFGYRGEKLFF. For the CDR3, the DNA is TGTGCCGCGTTTGGGTATAGAGGTGAAAAACTGTTTTTT.

This chain uses TRBV3-1 (or the pseudogene TRBV3-2) with TRBJ2-3; no definite D call. The CDR3 is 13 amino acids. CDR1 LGHDT and CDR2 YNNKEL come from the germline V gene (reference sequence). Trimming stripped 3 bases from V and 9 bases from J, with 13 bases between. The DNA for the CDR3 is TGTGCCAGCAGCCACCTCTCTTTGTGGACGCAGTATTTT. As protein: CASSHLSLWTQYF.

This clone came up a few times. The rearrangement joins TRBV4-2 to TRBJ1-1; D is undetermined. The CDR3 is made up of 16 amino acids. Germline assignment: CDR1 LGHNA and CDR2 YNFKEQ. Trimming took 5 bases from V and 4 from J, leaving 20 bases between them. The CDR3 DNA is TGTGCCAGCAGCTCAACGGGCCGAGCGGGGTCCACTGAAGCTTTCTTT. This gives the protein CASSSTGRAGSTEAFF.

The chain couples TRBV5-1 to TRBJ1-2; 8 nucleotides match TRBD1. This CDR3 region has 13 residues. Losses at the gene ends were 4 bases for V and 7 bases for J; bases not matched to a gene: 6. Germline V lookup: CDR1 SGHRS, CDR2 YFSETQ. CDR3 in DNA: TGCGCCAGCAGCGGGACAGGATCCCCTGGCTACACCTTC. Encoded protein: CASSGTGSPGYTF.

The rearrangement links TRBV5-5 to TRBJ2-6, with D hard to call. Trimming took off 4 bases at V and 2 bases at J, with 16 bases between the two ends. This CDR3 region has 17 residues. Germline assignment: CDR1 SGHKS and CDR2 YYEKEE (reference sequence). The CDR3 spells CASSPRYGITGANVLTF. The CDR3 nucleotides are TGTGCCAGCAGCCCGCGTTATGGGATTACTGGGGCCAACGTCCTGACTTTC.

This clone was seen a single time. The chain couples TRBV3-1 (or the pseudogene TRBV3-2) to TRBJ2-6; D may be TRBD1 (6 bases). Germline assignment: CDR1 LGHDT and CDR2 YNNKEL (reference sequence). This CDR3 is 16 amino acids long. Trimming pared 1 base from V and 0 bases from J, leaving 7 bases between. CDR3 residues: CASSQAGVSGANVLTF. The DNA for the CDR3 is TGTGCCAGCAGCCAAGCAGGGGTCTCTGGGGCCAACGTCCTGACTTTC.

The chain combines TRBV18 with TRBJ1-2, with a possible D match to TRBD1 (6 bases). The CDR3 runs 16 residues. Trimming removed 2 bases from V and 8 bases from J, with 21 bases in between. CDR1 is KGHSH, CDR2 LQKENI, per germline. CDR3 region: CASSPEGGGGLRGYTF. CDR3 bases: TGTGCCAGCTCACCAGAAGGCGGAGGGGGACTAAGGGGCTACACCTTC.

The chain is built from TRBV28 and TRBJ2-5, with unresolved D. V was cut by 1 base and J by 4 bases, with 4 bases left in between. The CDR3 spans 12 residues. Germline assignment: CDR1 MDHEN and CDR2 SYDVKM. The CDR3 DNA reads as TGTGCCAGCAGTTTATTACCAGAGACCCAGTACTTC. This codes for CASSLLPETQYF.